The source of this T cell receptor (beta chain) is a study of T cell clonotyping in hematopoietic cell transplantation. Study-level findings and limits: No sorting was done, leaving CD4 and CD8 contributions mixed. Pathologically expanded recipient clonotypes increased progressively from day 30 to day 180 as diversity fell. Higher Inverse Simpson Index values in graft donor and pretransplant recipient predicted broader posttransplant TCR diversity.

Turning to this clone: Its antigen is unidentified.

Germline V gives CDR1 SEHNR, CDR2 FQNEAQ (reference sequence). V dropped 3 bases and J dropped 7 bases, with 16 bases sitting between them. The CDR3 has 14 amino acids. Clones were sequenced by immunoSEQ multiplex PCR, and TCRdb holds only the in-frame ones, with some missing. The table has roughly 10,000 clones, about nine tenths seen once. Blood collection times were about day -28 and days 30, 100, 180 posttransplant. This rearrangement joins TRBV7-9 to TRBJ2-7, with D perhaps being TRBD1 or TRBD2 (5 bases each). The TCR was taken from a male patient aged 60 to 75 who had an allogeneic stem cell transplant from an unrelated donor, so the T cells may come from the graft donor. Some clones in this sample may be carry-over from other donors' samples. The sample consisted of PBMCs, taken 180 days after allogeneic stem cell transplant. This chain's CDR3 is CASSFGTGLREQYF. The CDR3 DNA is TGTGCCAGCAGCTTTGGGACGGGATTACGAGAGCAGTACTTC. The variable domain in full, completed from reference TRBV7-9 and TRBJ2-7, reads DTGVSQNPRHKITKRGQNVTFRCDPISEHNRLYWYRQTLGQGPEFLTYFQNEAQLEKSRLLSDRFSAERPKGSFSTLEIQRTEQGDSAMYLCASSFGTGLREQYFGPGTRLTVT.